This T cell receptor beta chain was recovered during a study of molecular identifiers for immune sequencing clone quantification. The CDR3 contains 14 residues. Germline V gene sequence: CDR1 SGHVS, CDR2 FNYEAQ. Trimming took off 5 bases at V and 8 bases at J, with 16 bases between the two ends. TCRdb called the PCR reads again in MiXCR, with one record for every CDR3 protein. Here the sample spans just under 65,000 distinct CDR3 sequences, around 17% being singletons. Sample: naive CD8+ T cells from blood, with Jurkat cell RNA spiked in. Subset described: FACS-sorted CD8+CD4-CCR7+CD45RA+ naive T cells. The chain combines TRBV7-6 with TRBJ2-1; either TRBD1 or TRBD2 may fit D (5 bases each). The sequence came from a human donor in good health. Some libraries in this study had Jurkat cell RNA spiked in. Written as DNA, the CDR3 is TGTGCCAGCAGCGGAGAGGGGCTAAGCGATGAGCAGTTCTTC. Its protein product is CASSGEGLSDEQFF.